This TCR beta chain derives from a study of naive and memory T cell subsets. Study-level findings and limits: Clonotypes are single alpha or beta chains, not paired receptors. Diversity fell and Gini index rose from naive through CM, EM, EMRA.

Comment on this clonotype: Antigen unknown.

The V end was cut by 6 bases, the J end by 4 bases, with 15 bases between. Looked up from germline, CDR1 is SQVTM and CDR2 is ANQGSEA. The CDR3 has 13 residues. Both TRBC1 and TRBC2 were covered by a beta constant-region primer of two equimolar oligonucleotides. Ligated cDNA was amplified by four rounds of PCR with nested alpha and beta constant-region primers and SP2. TCRdb passed the UMI-ligation and nested PCR reads through MiXCR, listing each CDR3 protein once. The sample has around 160,000 distinct CDR3 sequences; about 17% are singletons. Input material: naive CD4+ T cells from blood. This TCR came from a human donor in good health. The chain is built from TRBV29-1 and TRBJ1-1; the D gene is possibly TRBD1 (5 bases). CDR3 residues: CSVDTGPGTEAFF. The CDR3 coding sequence is TGCAGCGTGGACACTGGACCCGGCACTGAAGCTTTCTTT.